This TCR beta chain was captured in a study of response to subunit inactivated influenza vaccine. Whole-study results and caveats: It was suggested by the authors that few new T cells are recruited by each seasonal influenza vaccination.

This clonotype was picked up many times. Its target is unknown. TCRdb ran MiXCR on the RT-PCR reads and lists one entry per CDR3 protein. The table shows about 170,000 distinct CDR3 sequences, with about 10% occurring only once. The V gene's germline CDR1 is SQVTM and CDR2 ANQGSEA. The CDR3 covers 12 residues. Deletions cut 7 bases from V and 6 bases from J, with 13 bases between. The clonotype comes from a man between 45 and 75 years old who received an inactivated influenza vaccine. The material was CD8+ T cells sorted from PBMCs, obtained less than 30 months after vaccination. This chain joins TRBV29-1 and TRBJ2-1; TRBD2 is a possible D gene (6 bases). CDR3 bases: TGCAGCGCCATACCCGGGGGCAATGAGCAGTTCTTC. Encoded protein: CSAIPGGNEQFF.